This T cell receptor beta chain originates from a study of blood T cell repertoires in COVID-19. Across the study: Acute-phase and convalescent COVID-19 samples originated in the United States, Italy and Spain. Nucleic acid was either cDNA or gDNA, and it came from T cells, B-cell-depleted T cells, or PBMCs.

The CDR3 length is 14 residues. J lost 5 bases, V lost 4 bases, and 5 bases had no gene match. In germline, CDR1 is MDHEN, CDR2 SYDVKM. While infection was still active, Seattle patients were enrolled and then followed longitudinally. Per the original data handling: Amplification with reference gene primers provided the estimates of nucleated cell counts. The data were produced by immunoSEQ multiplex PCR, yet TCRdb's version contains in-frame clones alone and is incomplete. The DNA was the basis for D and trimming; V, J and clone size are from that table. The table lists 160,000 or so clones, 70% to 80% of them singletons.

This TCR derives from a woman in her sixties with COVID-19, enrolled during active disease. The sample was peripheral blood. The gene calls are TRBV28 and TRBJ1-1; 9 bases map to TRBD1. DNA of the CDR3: TGTGCCAGCAGTTACCCGACAGGGGGAACTGAAGCTTTCTTT. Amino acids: CASSYPTGGTEAFF. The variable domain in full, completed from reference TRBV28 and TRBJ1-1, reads DVKVTQSSRYLVKRTGEKVFLECVQDMDHENMFWYRQDPGLGLRLIYFSYDVKMKEKGDIPEGYSVSREKKERFSLILESASTNQTSMYLCASSYPTGGTEAFFGQGTRLTVV.